Given below is one T cell receptor (beta chain) in context. As yet, its antigen is unknown. This entry comes from a study of OX40 agonist ivuxolimab in advanced cancers. Findings and limits, study-wide: The average count of expanded clones was higher among CD8+ T cells than among CD4+. At 0.1 to 3.0 mg/kg and by week 6, clonal expansion occurred in CD4+ and CD8+ blood T cells.

Germline V gives CDR1 LNHDA, CDR2 SQIVND (reference sequence). This CDR3 comprises 12 residues. V shed 4 bases and J shed 7 bases, with 11 bases lying between them. Sequencing was performed with immunoSEQ multiplex PCR; in TCRdb, only in-frame clones are kept and a portion is missing. Counted here are about 50,000 clones, about 80% occurring once; the ten biggest clones make up roughly 3.9%. V is TRBV19 and J is TRBJ2-7, with D unclear. The origin of this receptor is an adult with an advanced solid tumor such as melanoma, head and neck, liver or kidney cancer. Here the sequenced sample was CD4+ or CD8+ T cells sorted from blood, taken in a trial of the OX40 agonist ivuxolimab. The CDR3 here is CASSTSDREQYF. CDR3 nucleotides: TGTGCCAGTAGTACCTCTGACCGGGAGCAGTACTTC.